Below, 2 T cell receptor beta chains from the same sample are listed, as sequenced in a study of shared clonotypes between healthy human individuals. Assay used: immunoSEQ multiplex PCR; TCRdb lists only in-frame clones, some missing. Here the sample spans about 1 million clones, approximately 72% being singletons. The sample comprised memory CD4+ T cells sorted from blood. The subset is: CD45RA-negative fraction. The receptor source for this set is a young man in good health.

The chain has TRBV18 and TRBJ1-5; tentatively, D is TRBD1 (5 bases). The V gene lost 4 bases and the J gene lost 7 bases, with 11 bases spanning the gap. The CDR3 is 13 amino acids. Germline-derived CDR1 and CDR2 are KGHSH and LQKENI. CDR3 DNA sequence: TGTGCCAGCTCACGCAGGGAGGCCCAGCCCCAGCATTTT. This sequence encodes CASSRREAQPQHF.

The table lists this clone with a few counts. The gene calls are TRBV4-1 and TRBJ2-5; D perhaps matches TRBD2 (7 bases). The CDR3 sequence is 15 residues long. The germline gives CDR1 MGHRA, CDR2 YSYEKL. V gave up 3 bases and J gave up 2 bases, with 13 bases separating them. The chain's CDR3 is CASSQGGRNQETQYF. The CDR3 DNA is TGCGCCAGCAGCCAGGGGGGGCGGAATCAAGAGACCCAGTACTTC.